This T cell receptor (beta chain) was identified in a study of blood T cell repertoires in COVID-19. In the original workflow: Nucleated cell counts were estimated from reference gene primer amplification. The table came from immunoSEQ multiplex PCR; TCRdb's copy has only in-frame clones and leaves some out. The D gene and trimming were derived from the DNA, and the V and J assignments and clone size from that table. The sample holds fewer than 150,000 clones, under 85% seen once. The CDR3 totals 15 residues. Germline lookup yields CDR1 MNHEY and CDR2 SVGAGI. V trimming: 9 bases; J trimming: 3 bases; junction bases outside the gene matches: 7.

The origin of this receptor is a man younger than 45 who had recovered from COVID-19. Material for sequencing was PBMCs or T cells enriched from blood (not recorded which). The chain combines TRBV6-5 with TRBJ2-6; the match to TRBD1 covers 8 bases. The CDR3 loop is CASTPTGDGANVLTF. In nucleotides, the CDR3 is TGTGCCAGTACACCGACAGGGGATGGGGCCAACGTCCTGACTTTC.